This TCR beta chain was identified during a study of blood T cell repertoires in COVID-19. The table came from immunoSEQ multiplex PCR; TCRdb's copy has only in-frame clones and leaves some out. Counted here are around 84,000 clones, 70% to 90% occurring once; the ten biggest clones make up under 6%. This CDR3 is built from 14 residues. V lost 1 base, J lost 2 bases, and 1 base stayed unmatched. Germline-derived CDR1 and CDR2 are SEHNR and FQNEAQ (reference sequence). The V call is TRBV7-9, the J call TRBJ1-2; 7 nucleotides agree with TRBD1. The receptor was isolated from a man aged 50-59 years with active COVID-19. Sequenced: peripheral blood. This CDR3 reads CASSLGQGNYGYTF. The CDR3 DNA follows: TGTGCCAGCAGCTTAGGACAGGGAAACTATGGCTACACCTTC.